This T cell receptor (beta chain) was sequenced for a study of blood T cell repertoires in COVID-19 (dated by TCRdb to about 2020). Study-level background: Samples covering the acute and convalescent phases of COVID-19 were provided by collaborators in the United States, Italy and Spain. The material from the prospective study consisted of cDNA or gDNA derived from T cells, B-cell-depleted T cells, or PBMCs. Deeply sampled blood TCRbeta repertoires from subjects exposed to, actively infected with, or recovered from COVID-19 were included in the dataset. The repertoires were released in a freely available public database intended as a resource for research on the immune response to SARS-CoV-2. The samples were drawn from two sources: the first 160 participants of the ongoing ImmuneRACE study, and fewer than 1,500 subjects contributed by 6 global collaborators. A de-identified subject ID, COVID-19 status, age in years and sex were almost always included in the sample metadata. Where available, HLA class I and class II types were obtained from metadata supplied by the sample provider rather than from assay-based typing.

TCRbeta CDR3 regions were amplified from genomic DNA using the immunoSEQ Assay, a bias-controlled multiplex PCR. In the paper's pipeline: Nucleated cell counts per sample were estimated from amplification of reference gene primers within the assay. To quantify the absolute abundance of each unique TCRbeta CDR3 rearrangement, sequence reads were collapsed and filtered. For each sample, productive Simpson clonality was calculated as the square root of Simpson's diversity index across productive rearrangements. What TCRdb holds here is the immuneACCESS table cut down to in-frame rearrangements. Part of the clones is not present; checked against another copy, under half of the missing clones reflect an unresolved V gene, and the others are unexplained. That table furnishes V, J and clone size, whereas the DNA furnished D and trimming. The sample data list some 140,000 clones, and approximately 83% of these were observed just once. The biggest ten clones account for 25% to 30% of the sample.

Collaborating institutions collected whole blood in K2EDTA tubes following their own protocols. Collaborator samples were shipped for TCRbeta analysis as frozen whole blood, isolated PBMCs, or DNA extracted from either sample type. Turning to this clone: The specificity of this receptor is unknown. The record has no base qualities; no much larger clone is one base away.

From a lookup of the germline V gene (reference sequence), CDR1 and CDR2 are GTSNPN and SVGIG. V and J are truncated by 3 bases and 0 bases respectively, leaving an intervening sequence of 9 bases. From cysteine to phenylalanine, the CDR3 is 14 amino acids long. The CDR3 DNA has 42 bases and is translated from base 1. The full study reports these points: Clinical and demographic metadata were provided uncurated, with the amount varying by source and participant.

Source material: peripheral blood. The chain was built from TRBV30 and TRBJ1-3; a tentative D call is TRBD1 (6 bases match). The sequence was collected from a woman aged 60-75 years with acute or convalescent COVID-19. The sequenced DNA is TGTGCCTGGAGCCGACAGGTCTCTGGAAACACCATATATTTT. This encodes CAWSRQVSGNTIYF.